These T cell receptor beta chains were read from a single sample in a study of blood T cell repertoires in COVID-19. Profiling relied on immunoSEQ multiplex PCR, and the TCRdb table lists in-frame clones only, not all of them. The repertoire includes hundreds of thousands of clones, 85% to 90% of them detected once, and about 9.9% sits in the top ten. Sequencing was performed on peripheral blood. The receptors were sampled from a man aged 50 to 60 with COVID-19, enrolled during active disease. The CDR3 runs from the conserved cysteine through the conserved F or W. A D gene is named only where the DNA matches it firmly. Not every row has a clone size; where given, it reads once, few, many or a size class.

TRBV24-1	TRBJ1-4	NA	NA	TGTGCCACCAGTTCCGGGTCTGCTGAAAAACTGTTTTTT	CATSSGSAEKLFF
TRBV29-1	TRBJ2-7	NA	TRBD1	TGCAGCGTTGGCGGGACAGGCTCCTACGAGCAGTACTTC	CSVGGTGSYEQYF
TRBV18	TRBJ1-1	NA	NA	TGTGCCAGCTCACCAAACAGGGTGGACACTGAAGCTTTCTTT	CASSPNRVDTEAFF
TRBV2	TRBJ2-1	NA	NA	TGTGCCAGCATAGTCGCTCCAAGGGGCGGTGAGCAGTTCTTC	CASIVAPRGGEQFF
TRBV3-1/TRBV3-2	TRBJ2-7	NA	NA	TGTGCCAGCAGCGACACAGGGTTAATCTATCACGAGCAGTACTTC	CASSDTGLIYHEQYF
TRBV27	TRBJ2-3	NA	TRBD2	TGTGCCAGCAGTACTCGACTAGCTATCGACCACCTGGATACGCAGTATTTT	CASSTRLAIDHLDTQYF
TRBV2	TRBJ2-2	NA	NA	TGTGCCAGCATGAAGGATGGGCCACACACCGGGGAGCTGTTTTTT	CASMKDGPHTGELFF
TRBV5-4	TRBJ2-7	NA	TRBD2	TGTGCCAGCAGCTTGGCCCCTCGGACTAGCGGGACCTCCTACGAGCAGTACTTC	CASSLAPRTSGTSYEQYF
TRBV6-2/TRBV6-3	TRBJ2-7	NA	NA	TGTGCCAGCAGTTCCATCGTTACAGGGACCTACGAGCAGTACTTC	CASSSIVTGTYEQYF
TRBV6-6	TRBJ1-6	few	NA	TGTGCCAGCAGTTACCCACAGGGAAGCGGTTCTTCACCCCTCCACTTT	CASSYPQGSGSSPLHF
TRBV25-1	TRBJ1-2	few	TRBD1	TGTGCCAGCAGTGAGGGGAACAGGGGAAACTATGGCTACACCTTC	CASSEGNRGNYGYTF
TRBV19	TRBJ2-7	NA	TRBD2	TGTGCCAGTAGTATCAGACTAGCGGTCTCCTACGAGCAGTACTTC	CASSIRLAVSYEQYF
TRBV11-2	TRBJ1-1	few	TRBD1	TGTGCCAGCAGCCAGCCTACAGGGGGCGGCACTGAAGCTTTCTTT	CASSQPTGGGTEAFF
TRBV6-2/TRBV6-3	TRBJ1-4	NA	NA	TGTGCCAGCAGTTATCCCATGGAACGCAGGGGTACTAATGAAAAACTGTTTTTT	CASSYPMERRGTNEKLFF
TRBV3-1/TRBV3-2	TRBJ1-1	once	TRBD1	TGTGCCAGCAGCCAGGTCACAGGGGGCACTGAAGCTTTCTTT	CASSQVTGGTEAFF
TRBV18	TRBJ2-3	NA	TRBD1	TGTGCCAGCTCACCACTGGGACAGCCAGATACGCAGTATTTT	CASSPLGQPDTQYF
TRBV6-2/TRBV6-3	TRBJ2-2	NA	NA	TGTGCCAGCAGTTTATACGGGACAACGAACACCGGGGAGCTGTTTTTT	CASSLYGTTNTGELFF
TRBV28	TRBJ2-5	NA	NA	TGTGCCAGCAGTATCGACCCGGGGAGGGAGACCCAGTACTTC	CASSIDPGRETQYF
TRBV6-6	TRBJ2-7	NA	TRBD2	TGTGCCAGCAGGAAGCGGGAGGGCCCTTACGAGCAGTACTTC	CASRKREGPYEQYF
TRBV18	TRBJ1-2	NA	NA	TGTGCCAGCTCACCAGTGCAGGGTTCTAACTATGGCTACACCTTC	CASSPVQGSNYGYTF
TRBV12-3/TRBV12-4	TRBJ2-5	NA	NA	TGTGCCAGCAGACTAGGAGTAGGCGAGACCCAGTACTTC	CASRLGVGETQYF
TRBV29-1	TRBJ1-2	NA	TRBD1	TGCAGCGTCCCCGAGGGGACAGGGGAAACGCGCGGCTACACCTTC	CSVPEGTGETRGYTF
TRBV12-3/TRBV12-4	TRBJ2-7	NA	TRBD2	TGTGCCAGCAGGGAGCGGGAGGGGTCTGAGCAGTACTTC	CASREREGSEQYF
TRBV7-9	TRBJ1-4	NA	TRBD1	TGTGCCAGCAGCCAGGCGACAGGGCGGGCGAGAGAAAAACTGTTTTTT	CASSQATGRAREKLFF
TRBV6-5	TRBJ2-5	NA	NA	TGTGCCAGCAGGAAGGACAGTGCACAAGAGACCCAGTACTTC	CASRKDSAQETQYF
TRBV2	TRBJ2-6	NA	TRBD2	TGTGCCAGCAGCCCTGGACTAGCGGGAGCGGGGGGGGCCAACGTCCTGACTTTC	CASSPGLAGAGGANVLTF
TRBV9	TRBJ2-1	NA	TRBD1	TGTGCCAGCAGCGTAGGGGGACAGGGGCAGTTCTTC	CASSVGGQGQFF
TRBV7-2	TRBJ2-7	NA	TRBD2	TGTGCCAGCAGCTCGACTAGCGGGAGTGTGTACGAGCAGTACTTC	CASSSTSGSVYEQYF
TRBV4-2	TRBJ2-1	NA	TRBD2	TGTGCCAGCAGCCAAGAAGCGGGACCCAAGCGTAATGAGCAGTTCTTC	CASSQEAGPKRNEQFF
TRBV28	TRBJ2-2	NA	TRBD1	TGTGCCAGCAGTCAACCGGGACAGTCAGACACCGGGGAGCTGTTTTTT	CASSQPGQSDTGELFF
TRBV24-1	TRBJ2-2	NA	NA	TGTGCCACCAGTGGGGCGATGAACACCGGGGAGCTGTTTTTT	CATSGAMNTGELFF
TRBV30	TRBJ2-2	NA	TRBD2	TGTGCCTGGAGTGTACAGACTAGCAATAGGGACGGGGAGCTGTTTTTT	CAWSVQTSNRDGELFF
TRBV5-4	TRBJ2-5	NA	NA	TGTGCCAGCAGCCCGGTGCTTGAGGAGACCCAGTACTTC	CASSPVLEETQYF
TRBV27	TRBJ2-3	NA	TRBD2	TGTGCCAGCACTACAGCCGCCACACAGCGGGGGGTTAGCACAGATACGCAGTATTTT	CASTTAATQRGVSTDTQYF
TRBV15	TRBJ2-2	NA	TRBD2	TGTGCCACCAGCAGAGAATCGGGAGGTCCCGGGGAGCTGTTTTTT	CATSRESGGPGELFF
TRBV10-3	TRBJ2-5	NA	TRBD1	TGTGCCATCAGTGGTTCCGGACAGGGAGGAGAGACCCAGTACTTC	CAISGSGQGGETQYF
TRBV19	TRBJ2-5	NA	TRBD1	TGTGCCAGTAGGGACAGGGGGCCGGTAGAGACCCAGTACTTC	CASRDRGPVETQYF
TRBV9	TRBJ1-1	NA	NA	TGTGCCAGCAGCGTAGCCCCAGACAGCGTGAACACTGAAGCTTTCTTT	CASSVAPDSVNTEAFF
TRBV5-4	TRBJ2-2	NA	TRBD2	TGTGCCAGCAGCTTGGGACGGGGACTAGCGACCGGGGAGCTGTTTTTT	CASSLGRGLATGELFF
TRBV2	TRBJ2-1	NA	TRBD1	TGTGCCAGCAGAAGCGGACAGGCCCTTTCCAATGAGCAGTTCTTC	CASRSGQALSNEQFF
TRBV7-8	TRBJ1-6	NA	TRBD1	TGTGCCAGCAGGCCAGCTCCAGGGGGTAATAATTCACCCCTCCACTTT	CASRPAPGGNNSPLHF
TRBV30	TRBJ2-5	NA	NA	TGTGTGGTGAGACAACAAGAGACCCAGTACTTC	CVVRQQETQYF
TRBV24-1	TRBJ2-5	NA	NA	TGTGCCACCAGTGATCCCTCCGGAGGAGGGAGGGAGACCCAGTACTTC	CATSDPSGGGRETQYF
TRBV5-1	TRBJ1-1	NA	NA	TGCGCCAGCAGCTTACGAAATCAGGACAGTGAAGCTTTCTTT	CASSLRNQDSEAFF